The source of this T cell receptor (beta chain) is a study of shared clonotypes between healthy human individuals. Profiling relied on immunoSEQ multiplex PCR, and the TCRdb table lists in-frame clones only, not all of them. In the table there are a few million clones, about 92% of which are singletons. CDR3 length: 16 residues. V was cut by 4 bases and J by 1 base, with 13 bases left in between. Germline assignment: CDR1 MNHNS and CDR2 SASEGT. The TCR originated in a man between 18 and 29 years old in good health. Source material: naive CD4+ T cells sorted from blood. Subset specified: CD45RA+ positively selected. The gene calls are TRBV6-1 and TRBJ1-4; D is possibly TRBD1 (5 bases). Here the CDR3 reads CASSVTPGLTNEKLFF. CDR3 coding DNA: TGTGCCAGCAGTGTAACCCCAGGGCTAACTAATGAAAAACTGTTTTTT.